These 23 T cell receptor beta chains were sequenced from one sample in a study of blood T cell repertoires in COVID-19. The data were produced by immunoSEQ multiplex PCR, yet TCRdb's version contains in-frame clones alone and is incomplete. The table shows 130,000 to 150,000 clones, with about nine tenths occurring only once. The material sequenced was peripheral blood. The receptors here all came from a human donor in a cohort sampled during active COVID-19.

This chain links TRBV2 with TRBJ1-1; D not certain. Trimming removed 5 bases at V and 0 bases at J, with 7 bases between. This CDR3 is 13 amino acids long. Per germline, CDR1 SNHLY and CDR2 FYNNEI. The CDR3 reads CASSMGMNTEAFF. CDR3 sequence (DNA): TGTGCCAGCAGTATGGGCATGAACACTGAAGCTTTCTTT. Complete variable domain (other parts from reference TRBV2 and TRBJ1-1): EPEVTQTPSHQVTQMGQEVILRCVPISNHLYFYWYRQILGQKVEFLVSFYNNEISEKSEIFDDQFSVERPDGSNFTLKIRSTKLEDSAMYFCASSMGMNTEAFFGQGTRLTVV.

The V gene is TRBV4-2, the J gene TRBJ2-1, with TRBD1 as a possible D gene (6 bases). The CDR3 runs 17 residues. V was trimmed by 0 bases and J by 1 base, leaving 13 bases between them. The germline V gene has CDR1 LGHNA and CDR2 YNFKEQ. CDR3 in amino acids: CASSQEATGPSYNEQFF. The CDR3 region has the DNA TGTGCCAGCAGCCAAGAAGCCACAGGGCCGTCCTACAATGAGCAGTTCTTC.

This clone was observed once. V usage is TRBV29-1 and J usage is TRBJ1-2; 7 bases fit TRBD1. Germline V gene sequence: CDR1 SQVTM, CDR2 ANQGSEA. The CDR3 loop spans 13 amino acids. After removal of 2 bases from V and 8 bases from J, the junction contained 8 bases not matched to a gene. In nucleotides, the CDR3 is TGCAGCGTTGAACCCGAGACAGGGCAAGGCTACACCTTC. Translated: CSVEPETGQGYTF.

This chain connects TRBV25-1 to TRBJ1-3; D is ambiguous. Germline values: CDR1 MGHDK, CDR2 SYGVNS. The CDR3 extends over 15 amino acids. Trimming cost V 3 bases and J 0 bases, with 9 bases left between them. The CDR3 coding sequence is TGTGCCAGCAGTGATGCAGGCAGCTCTGGAAACACCATATATTTT. Residues: CASSDAGSSGNTIYF.

This chain connects TRBV5-1 to TRBJ1-1, with 7 bases fitting TRBD1. The germline V gene has CDR1 SGHRS and CDR2 YFSETQ. V lost 4 bases, J lost 3 bases, and 6 bases stayed unmatched. The CDR3 is 14 amino acids. The CDR3 nucleotides read TGCGCCAGCAGCGGGGGACAGTGGGACACTGAAGCTTTCTTT. Amino acid sequence: CASSGGQWDTEAFF. Supplemented by reference TRBV5-1 and TRBJ1-1, the full variable domain reads KAGVTQTPRYLIKTRGQQVTLSCSPISGHRSVSWYQQTPGQGLQFLFEYFSETQRNKGNFPGRFSGRQFSNSRSEMNVSTLELGDSALYLCASSGGQWDTEAFFGQGTRLTVV.

The V call is TRBV30, the J call TRBJ2-7; 10 positions match TRBD1. The CDR3 is 14 residues long. The V and J ends lost 0 bases and 1 base, in that order; junction bases with no gene match: 0. Germline V gives CDR1 GTSNPN, CDR2 SVGIG (reference sequence). The CDR3 is CAWSVGQGSYEQYF. CDR3 bases: TGTGCCTGGAGTGTGGGACAGGGGTCCTACGAGCAGTACTTC.

This clone was counted once. V usage is TRBV13 and J usage is TRBJ1-3, with 8 bases that match TRBD1. This CDR3 is 16 amino acids long. Looked up from germline, CDR1 is PRHDT and CDR2 is FYEKMQ (reference sequence). V was pared by 5 bases and J by 0 bases, with 6 bases of the junction left unmatched. CDR3 coding DNA: TGTGCCAGCAGCCACGACAGGGGCTACTCTGGAAACACCATATATTTT. Its translation: CASSHDRGYSGNTIYF.

This chain links TRBV18 with TRBJ2-5; D is ambiguous. This CDR3 comprises 14 residues. Deletions cut 3 bases from V and 3 bases from J, with 11 bases between. Germline CDR1 and CDR2: KGHSH and LQKENI. CDR3 loop: CASSPTSVKETQYF. The CDR3, as DNA: TGTGCCAGCTCACCGACTTCGGTCAAAGAGACCCAGTACTTC.

The chain has TRBV19 and TRBJ2-7; tentative D call: TRBD1 (5 bases). In germline, CDR1 is LNHDA, CDR2 SQIVND (reference sequence). V was trimmed by 5 bases and J by 3 bases, leaving 14 bases between them. The CDR3 is 14 amino acids. CDR3 loop: CASSQTGVFYEQYF. The DNA of the CDR3 is TGTGCCAGTAGTCAAACAGGTGTGTTCTACGAGCAGTACTTC.

This chain uses TRBV4-1 with TRBJ1-2; 7 bases are shared with TRBD1. The CDR3 sequence is 16 residues long. V was pared by 0 bases and J by 4 bases, with 8 bases of the junction left unmatched. The V gene's germline CDR1 is MGHRA and CDR2 YSYEKL. The chain's CDR3 is CASSQDRTGVAYGYTF. The DNA of the CDR3 is TGCGCCAGCAGCCAAGATCGAACAGGGGTGGCCTATGGCTACACCTTC.

The J gene is TRBJ2-2, the V gene TRBV4-1, with 7 bases lining up with TRBD1. The CDR3 length is 14 residues. Germline loops: CDR1 MGHRA, CDR2 YSYEKL. After removal of 4 bases from V and 5 bases from J, the junction contained 4 bases not matched to a gene. The CDR3 region is CASSLRQGTGELFF. DNA for the CDR3: TGCGCCAGCAGCCTACGACAGGGAACCGGGGAGCTGTTTTTT.

This sequence joins TRBV19 and TRBJ1-1; 7 bases match TRBD1. The junction had 9 bases not matched to a gene; V was cut back by 3 bases and J by 8 bases. CDR1 is LNHDA, CDR2 SQIVND, per germline (reference sequence). CDR3 size: 14 residues. CDR3 sequence reads: CASSMVTGHSEAFF. CDR3 DNA sequence: TGTGCCAGTAGTATGGTGACAGGGCATTCGGAAGCTTTCTTT.

The V and J genes are TRBV14 and TRBJ2-7, with D perhaps matching TRBD1 (6 bases). The CDR3 has 16 amino acids. CDR1 and CDR2 (germline): SGHDN, FVKESK. The V gene lost 0 bases and the J gene lost 0 bases, with 12 bases spanning the gap. This CDR3 is CASSQDHGGPSYEQYF. CDR3 sequence (DNA): TGTGCCAGCAGCCAAGATCATGGGGGCCCCTCCTACGAGCAGTACTTC.

This rearrangement joins TRBV4-3 to TRBJ1-2, with D hard to call. The V gene lost 0 bases and the J gene lost 7 bases, with 9 bases spanning the gap. The CDR3 loop spans 13 amino acids. Germline assignment: CDR1 LGHNA and CDR2 YSLEER. CDR3 protein: CASSQDMEGGYTF. CDR3 DNA: TGCGCCAGCAGCCAAGATATGGAGGGTGGCTACACCTTC.

The V call is TRBV4-1, the J call TRBJ1-4; D may be TRBD1 (5 bases). CDR1 and CDR2 from the germline V gene are MGHRA and YSYEKL. The CDR3 has 17 residues. V was trimmed by 2 bases and J by 6 bases, leaving 19 bases between them. DNA for the CDR3: TGCGCCAGCAGCCAAACAGGAAGGGTCGATAGATATGAAAAACTGTTTTTT. The encoded protein is CASSQTGRVDRYEKLFF.

The rearrangement uses TRBV2 and TRBJ1-2, with 11 bases matching TRBD1. The V gene's germline CDR1 is SNHLY and CDR2 FYNNEI. The CDR3 runs to 13 residues. With V trimmed by 6 bases and J by 6 bases, 3 bases remained unmatched. In DNA, the CDR3 is TGTGCCAGCAGAGGACAGGGGGCACATGGCTACACCTTC. Amino acids: CASRGQGAHGYTF. The variable domain in full, completed from reference TRBV2 and TRBJ1-2, reads EPEVTQTPSHQVTQMGQEVILRCVPISNHLYFYWYRQILGQKVEFLVSFYNNEISEKSEIFDDQFSVERPDGSNFTLKIRSTKLEDSAMYFCASRGQGAHGYTFGSGTRLTVV.

The J gene is TRBJ1-3, the V gene TRBV9, with a weak D call TRBD1 (5 bases). Trimming took off 0 bases at V and 3 bases at J, with 16 bases between the two ends. The CDR3 has 17 amino acids. Germline-derived CDR1 and CDR2 are SGDLS and YYNGEE. DNA of the CDR3: TGTGCCAGCAGCGTAGGCTTGACAGCCTCGGGTGGAAACACCATATATTTT. Translated, it gives CASSVGLTASGGNTIYF.

In its sample, this clone was seen a few times. V and J are TRBV12-3 or TRBV12-4 and TRBJ1-5; D ambiguous. V was trimmed by 5 bases and J by 6 bases, leaving 11 bases between them. This CDR3 contains 13 residues. CDR3 protein: CASSREAGQPQHF. CDR3 DNA: TGTGCCAGCAGTCGGGAGGCGGGTCAGCCCCAGCATTTT.

This chain uses TRBV3-1 (or the pseudogene TRBV3-2) with TRBJ2-2; D might be TRBD2 (6 bases). Germline loops: CDR1 LGHDT, CDR2 YNNKEL (reference sequence). V was pared by 5 bases and J by 3 bases, with 10 bases between. CDR3 length equals 14 residues. CDR3 nucleotide sequence: TGTGCCAGCAGCTCCACGGGGGACACCGGGGAGCTGTTTTTT. Amino acid sequence: CASSSTGDTGELFF.

This clone was detected only once. The genes are TRBV5-1 and TRBJ2-5, with 9 bases fitting TRBD1. The CDR3 consists of 14 residues. V gave up 1 base and J gave up 5 bases; unmatched junction bases: 3. The germline CDR1 and CDR2 sequences are SGHRS and YFSETQ. The CDR3 here is CASSLTGGDETQYF. The CDR3 coding sequence is TGCGCCAGCAGCTTGACAGGGGGCGATGAGACCCAGTACTTC.

This clone was detected once. The rearrangement uses TRBV5-1 and TRBJ1-1, with a weak D call TRBD1 (5 bases). CDR3 length equals 15 residues. V dropped 4 bases and J dropped 2 bases, with 15 bases sitting between them. Germline CDR1 is SGHRS and CDR2 is YFSETQ. The CDR3 DNA follows: TGCGCCAGCAGCCCGGGCGGACGGACAAACACTGAAGCTTTCTTT. Its translation is CASSPGGRTNTEAFF.

As for this clone: The same CDR3 can be traced to other DNA sequences in this sample. V gene TRBV10-3 combines with J gene TRBJ2-3, with D unresolved. The CDR3 consists of 11 residues. Trimming pared 3 bases from V and 6 bases from J, leaving 4 bases between. Germline V lookup: CDR1 ENHRY, CDR2 SYGVKD. The CDR3 nucleotides read TGTGCCATCAGTGATCGGGATACGCAGTATTTT. It yields the protein CAISDRDTQYF.

This chain uses TRBV6-5 with TRBJ1-1; D not certain. CDR3 length: 12 amino acids. V was trimmed by 6 bases and J by 0 bases, leaving 5 bases between them. CDR1 is MNHEY and CDR2 is SVGAGI in the germline V gene. The CDR3 nucleotides read TGTGCCAGCAGGGAGGTGAACACTGAAGCTTTCTTT. It encodes CASREVNTEAFF.